The 2 T cell receptor beta chains reported below all come from one sample, sequenced in a study of T cells in localized non-small cell lung cancer. The assay was immunoSEQ multiplex PCR, and TCRdb's table has in-frame clones only and misses some. The sample holds 20,000 to 25,000 clones, 80% to 85% seen once. Sequenced material: PBMCs, taken before any cancer treatment. These receptors were collected from a man aged 40 to 70 with stage II lung adenocarcinoma.

The chain has TRBV6-5 and TRBJ1-2; D gene ambiguous. The CDR3 sequence is 11 residues long. V shed 0 bases and J shed 7 bases, with 3 bases lying between them. CDR1 and CDR2 from the germline V gene are MNHEY and SVGAGI. Here the CDR3 DNA reads TGTGCCAGCAGTTACTCGAGTGGCTACACCTTC. This codes for CASSYSSGYTF.

CDR3 protein: CASATGSSGSPLHF. As DNA, the CDR3 is TGTGCCAGCGCCACGGGGTCGAGCGGTTCACCCCTCCACTTT. V usage is TRBV9 and J usage is TRBJ1-6; unclear D gene. CDR3 length: 14 amino acids. V was trimmed by 7 bases and J by 9 bases, leaving 17 bases between them. CDR1 and CDR2 (germline): SGDLS, YYNGEE.